A selection of T cell receptor beta chains follows, all from one sample in a study of blood T cells in healthy people across ages. Each CDR3 protein is one row after TCRdb ran MiXCR on the 5' RACE reads. The top ten hold roughly 3.1% of the sample, which has around 800,000 distinct CDR3 sequences, roughly 25% seen once. The sample was also reused in another study, on T cells of mothers and their children.

Sequenced input: blood. Receptors were obtained from a boy aged 5-17 years in good health. CDR3s include the opening cysteine and the closing phenylalanine or tryptophan. Fields, in order: V gene, J gene, clone size, D gene, CDR3 protein, CDR3 DNA. D genes are given only for firm matches. Clone size is shown for a subset of rows, as once, few, many or a class of expanded clone.

v_call: TRBV7-9; j_call: TRBJ2-7; clone_size: few; d_call: TRBD2; cdr3_aa: CASSLIAGDDEQYF; cdr3_nt: TGTGCCAGCAGCTTAATAGCGGGGGACGACGAGCAGTACTTC
v_call: TRBV14; j_call: TRBJ2-7; clone_size: few; d_call: NA; cdr3_aa: CASRIQGRYEQYF; cdr3_nt: TGTGCCAGCAGGATACAGGGTCGCTACGAGCAGTACTTC
v_call: TRBV4-3; j_call: TRBJ2-1; clone_size: NA; d_call: TRBD1; cdr3_aa: CASSQDGAGTGAYNEQFF; cdr3_nt: TGCGCCAGCAGCCAAGATGGGGCCGGGACAGGAGCCTACAATGAGCAGTTCTTC
v_call: TRBV20-1; j_call: TRBJ2-5; clone_size: NA; d_call: TRBD2; cdr3_aa: CSADLAGAQETQYF; cdr3_nt: TGCAGTGCTGATCTAGCGGGGGCCCAAGAGACCCAGTACTTC
v_call: TRBV6-1; j_call: TRBJ2-7; clone_size: few; d_call: TRBD2; cdr3_aa: CASSSPTSGGAYEQYF; cdr3_nt: TGTGCCAGCAGCTCCCCGACTAGCGGGGGGGCGTACGAGCAGTACTTC
v_call: TRBV6-5; j_call: TRBJ1-2; clone_size: few; d_call: TRBD1; cdr3_aa: CASSYSIGQGYGYTF; cdr3_nt: TGTGCCAGCAGTTACTCGATTGGACAGGGCTATGGCTACACCTTC
v_call: TRBV7-4; j_call: TRBJ2-1; clone_size: NA; d_call: TRBD1; cdr3_aa: CASSSPTGAHYNEQFF; cdr3_nt: TGTGCCAGCAGCTCTCCGACAGGGGCTCACTACAATGAGCAGTTCTTC
v_call: TRBV13; j_call: TRBJ2-1; clone_size: few; d_call: TRBD2; cdr3_aa: CASSLVGASGVNEQFF; cdr3_nt: TGTGCCAGCAGCTTAGTGGGGGCTAGCGGGGTTAATGAGCAGTTCTTC
v_call: TRBV4-2; j_call: TRBJ2-3; clone_size: few; d_call: NA; cdr3_aa: CASAAGSPTDTQYF; cdr3_nt: TGTGCCAGCGCAGCAGGGAGCCCCACAGATACGCAGTATTTT
v_call: TRBV28; j_call: TRBJ2-7; clone_size: many; d_call: NA; cdr3_aa: CASSFGAAYEQYF; cdr3_nt: TGTGCCAGCAGTTTCGGGGCAGCCTACGAGCAGTACTTC
v_call: TRBV12-3/TRBV12-4; j_call: TRBJ1-2; clone_size: few; d_call: TRBD1; cdr3_aa: CASSLSDRSYGYTF; cdr3_nt: TGTGCCAGCAGTTTATCGGACAGGAGCTATGGCTACACCTTC
v_call: TRBV6-1; j_call: TRBJ2-7; clone_size: few; d_call: NA; cdr3_aa: CASKMAAYEQYF; cdr3_nt: TGTGCCAGCAAGATGGCGGCCTACGAGCAGTACTTC
v_call: TRBV3-1; j_call: TRBJ2-3; clone_size: NA; d_call: TRBD2; cdr3_aa: CASSQGERGNTDTQYF; cdr3_nt: TGTGCCAGCAGCCAAGGGGAGCGGGGGAACACAGATACGCAGTATTTT
v_call: TRBV28; j_call: TRBJ2-7; clone_size: NA; d_call: NA; cdr3_aa: CASSRAGKCSYEQYF; cdr3_nt: TGTGCCAGCAGTCGGGCAGGGAAATGCTCCTACGAGCAGTACTTC
v_call: TRBV29-1; j_call: TRBJ1-2; clone_size: few; d_call: TRBD1; cdr3_aa: CSLTGVPNYGYTF; cdr3_nt: TGCAGCCTGACAGGGGTCCCTAACTATGGCTACACCTTC
v_call: TRBV5-1; j_call: TRBJ2-3; clone_size: NA; d_call: TRBD1; cdr3_aa: CASSLLPRDSLSTDTQYF; cdr3_nt: TGCGCCAGCAGCTTACTTCCCCGGGACAGCCTATCCACGGATACGCAGTATTTT
v_call: TRBV20-1; j_call: TRBJ1-6; clone_size: NA; d_call: NA; cdr3_aa: CSARVGQRLHF; cdr3_nt: TGCAGTGCTAGAGTAGGACAGCGACTCCACTTT
v_call: TRBV6-1; j_call: TRBJ1-2; clone_size: few; d_call: NA; cdr3_aa: CASSEVENYGYTF; cdr3_nt: TGTGCCAGCAGTGAAGTCGAAAACTATGGCTACACCTTC
v_call: TRBV29-1; j_call: TRBJ1-4; clone_size: few; d_call: NA; cdr3_aa: CSASVSGPTNEKLFF; cdr3_nt: TGCAGCGCTTCGGTCTCGGGACCAACTAATGAAAAACTGTTTTTT
v_call: TRBV4-1; j_call: TRBJ2-7; clone_size: few; d_call: NA; cdr3_aa: CASSQDNINDRPLGEQYF; cdr3_nt: TGCGCCAGCAGCCAAGATAATATAAACGACAGGCCCCTAGGGGAGCAGTACTTC
v_call: TRBV7-6; j_call: TRBJ2-5; clone_size: many; d_call: NA; cdr3_aa: CASSKTRGETQYF; cdr3_nt: TGTGCCAGCAGCAAAACTAGGGGGGAGACCCAGTACTTC
v_call: TRBV7-9; j_call: TRBJ2-4; clone_size: many; d_call: TRBD1; cdr3_aa: CASSFGQGGNIQYF; cdr3_nt: TGTGCCAGCAGCTTCGGACAGGGCGGCAACATTCAGTACTTC
v_call: TRBV28; j_call: TRBJ2-5; clone_size: NA; d_call: NA; cdr3_aa: CASSLNLGTKGETQYF; cdr3_nt: TGTGCCAGCAGTTTAAATCTCGGGACAAAAGGAGAGACCCAGTACTTC
v_call: TRBV6-5; j_call: TRBJ1-1; clone_size: NA; d_call: NA; cdr3_aa: CASSYSSTGGGNTEAFF; cdr3_nt: TGTGCCAGCAGTTACTCCTCAACCGGTGGGGGCAACACTGAAGCTTTCTTT
v_call: TRBV2; j_call: TRBJ2-7; clone_size: few; d_call: NA; cdr3_aa: CASSEGWGVEQYF; cdr3_nt: TGTGCCAGCAGTGAAGGCTGGGGGGTTGAGCAGTACTTC
v_call: TRBV7-2; j_call: TRBJ1-2; clone_size: few; d_call: NA; cdr3_aa: CASSLALDMNYGYTF; cdr3_nt: TGTGCCAGCAGCTTAGCTCTCGATATGAACTATGGCTACACCTTC
v_call: TRBV19; j_call: TRBJ1-2; clone_size: NA; d_call: TRBD1; cdr3_aa: CASSMGTANYGYTF; cdr3_nt: TGTGCCAGTAGTATGGGGACAGCAAACTATGGCTACACCTTC
v_call: TRBV2; j_call: TRBJ2-7; clone_size: NA; d_call: TRBD2; cdr3_aa: CASRLAGGLTYEQYF; cdr3_nt: TGTGCCAGCAGACTAGCGGGGGGCCTAACCTACGAGCAGTACTTC
v_call: TRBV5-1; j_call: TRBJ2-7; clone_size: few; d_call: NA; cdr3_aa: CASSLYGAAGPYEQYF; cdr3_nt: TGCGCCAGCAGCTTGTACGGGGCAGCCGGACCCTACGAGCAGTACTTC
v_call: TRBV7-3; j_call: TRBJ1-1; clone_size: few; d_call: NA; cdr3_aa: CASSLVGGQGTEAFF; cdr3_nt: TGTGCCAGCAGCTTAGTAGGGGGGCAGGGGACTGAAGCTTTCTTT
v_call: TRBV2; j_call: TRBJ2-2; clone_size: NA; d_call: TRBD1; cdr3_aa: CASSQQGADGELFF; cdr3_nt: TGTGCCAGCAGTCAACAGGGGGCGGACGGGGAGCTGTTTTTT
v_call: TRBV9; j_call: TRBJ2-1; clone_size: few; d_call: NA; cdr3_aa: CASSVELRGPNNEQFF; cdr3_nt: TGTGCCAGCAGCGTAGAGTTGCGGGGGCCTAACAATGAGCAGTTCTTC
v_call: TRBV28; j_call: TRBJ1-2; clone_size: few; d_call: TRBD1; cdr3_aa: CASSPTGVGYGYTF; cdr3_nt: TGTGCCAGCAGTCCCACAGGGGTCGGCTATGGCTACACCTTC
v_call: TRBV4-1; j_call: TRBJ2-4; clone_size: few; d_call: TRBD2; cdr3_aa: CASSPQDRLAGGQENIQYF; cdr3_nt: TGCGCCAGCAGCCCCCAGGATAGGCTAGCGGGGGGGCAGGAAAACATTCAGTACTTC
v_call: TRBV5-1; j_call: TRBJ2-7; clone_size: NA; d_call: TRBD1; cdr3_aa: CASSKPGQTYEQYF; cdr3_nt: TGCGCCAGCAGCAAACCGGGACAGACCTACGAGCAGTACTTC
v_call: TRBV6-5; j_call: TRBJ2-7; clone_size: few; d_call: NA; cdr3_aa: CASRSGTLNYHEQYF; cdr3_nt: TGTGCCAGCAGATCCGGGACCTTAAATTACCACGAGCAGTACTTC
v_call: TRBV12-3/TRBV12-4; j_call: TRBJ1-4; clone_size: few; d_call: NA; cdr3_aa: CASRTQGPNEKLFF; cdr3_nt: TGTGCCAGCAGGACACAGGGCCCTAATGAAAAACTGTTTTTT
v_call: TRBV12-3/TRBV12-4; j_call: TRBJ2-7; clone_size: few; d_call: TRBD1; cdr3_aa: CASSRRQGSYEQYF; cdr3_nt: TGTGCCAGCAGCCGTAGACAGGGGTCCTACGAGCAGTACTTC
v_call: TRBV20-1; j_call: TRBJ2-1; clone_size: few; d_call: TRBD2; cdr3_aa: CSATTSGGPRNEQFF; cdr3_nt: TGCAGTGCTACGACTAGCGGGGGCCCAAGGAATGAGCAGTTCTTC
v_call: TRBV9; j_call: TRBJ2-5; clone_size: NA; d_call: NA; cdr3_aa: CASNRGLGGETQYF; cdr3_nt: TGTGCCAGCAATCGAGGCCTGGGCGGGGAGACCCAGTACTTC